Below, 5 T cell receptor beta chains from the same sample are listed, as sequenced in a study of blood T cell repertoires in COVID-19. Libraries were prepared by immunoSEQ multiplex PCR; TCRdb keeps only in-frame clonotypes and omits some of them. The data contain around 320,000 clones, around nine tenths of them seen just once; the ten biggest clones take up 2.5% to 3%. Input material: PBMCs or T cells enriched from blood (not recorded which). These receptors originate from a woman aged 45 to 65 who had been exposed to COVID-19.

V is TRBV28 and J is TRBJ2-5; D is ambiguous. Trimming took off 11 bases at V and 1 base at J, with 11 bases between the two ends. This CDR3 region has 12 residues. Per the germline V gene, CDR1 is MDHEN and CDR2 is SYDVKM. CDR3 coding DNA: TGTGCCTCCTTGGGCAGCCAAGAGACCCAGTACTTC. Translated: CASLGSQETQYF.

The V call is TRBV11-1, the J call TRBJ2-3; 9 bases match TRBD1. CDR1 is SGHAT and CDR2 is FQDESV in the germline V gene (reference sequence). The CDR3 sequence is 15 residues long. Trimming cost V 5 bases and J 3 bases; bases outside gene matches: 6. CDR3 region: CASSIGTGRTDTQYF. As DNA, the CDR3 is TGTGCCAGCAGCATTGGGACAGGGAGAACAGATACGCAGTATTTT.

The V call is TRBV18, the J call TRBJ1-1, with TRBD1 matching over 7 bases. Trimming cost V 1 base and J 7 bases; bases outside gene matches: 3. The CDR3 runs to 13 residues. Per the germline V gene, CDR1 is KGHSH and CDR2 is LQKENI. The chain's CDR3 is CASSPRRDSEAFF. In DNA, the CDR3 is TGTGCCAGCTCACCACGAAGGGACAGTGAAGCTTTCTTT.

The V call is TRBV27, the J call TRBJ1-5; D is perhaps TRBD1 (5 bases). Looked up from germline, CDR1 is MNHEY and CDR2 is SMNVEV (reference sequence). The CDR3 is 15 amino acids. V was cut by 5 bases and J by 4 bases, with 15 bases left in between. CDR3: CASSPWGEGNQPQHF. The CDR3 region has the DNA TGTGCCAGCAGTCCCTGGGGGGAGGGGAATCAGCCCCAGCATTTT.

This rearrangement joins TRBV19 to TRBJ2-3; 10 positions agree with TRBD1. The CDR3 is made up of 16 amino acids. Germline V gene sequence: CDR1 LNHDA, CDR2 SQIVND (reference sequence). The junction had 3 bases not matched to a gene; V was cut back by 3 bases and J by 0 bases. Written as DNA, the CDR3 is TGTGCCAGTAGTATGGACAGGGGGTCTAGCACAGATACGCAGTATTTT. It specifies CASSMDRGSSTDTQYF.